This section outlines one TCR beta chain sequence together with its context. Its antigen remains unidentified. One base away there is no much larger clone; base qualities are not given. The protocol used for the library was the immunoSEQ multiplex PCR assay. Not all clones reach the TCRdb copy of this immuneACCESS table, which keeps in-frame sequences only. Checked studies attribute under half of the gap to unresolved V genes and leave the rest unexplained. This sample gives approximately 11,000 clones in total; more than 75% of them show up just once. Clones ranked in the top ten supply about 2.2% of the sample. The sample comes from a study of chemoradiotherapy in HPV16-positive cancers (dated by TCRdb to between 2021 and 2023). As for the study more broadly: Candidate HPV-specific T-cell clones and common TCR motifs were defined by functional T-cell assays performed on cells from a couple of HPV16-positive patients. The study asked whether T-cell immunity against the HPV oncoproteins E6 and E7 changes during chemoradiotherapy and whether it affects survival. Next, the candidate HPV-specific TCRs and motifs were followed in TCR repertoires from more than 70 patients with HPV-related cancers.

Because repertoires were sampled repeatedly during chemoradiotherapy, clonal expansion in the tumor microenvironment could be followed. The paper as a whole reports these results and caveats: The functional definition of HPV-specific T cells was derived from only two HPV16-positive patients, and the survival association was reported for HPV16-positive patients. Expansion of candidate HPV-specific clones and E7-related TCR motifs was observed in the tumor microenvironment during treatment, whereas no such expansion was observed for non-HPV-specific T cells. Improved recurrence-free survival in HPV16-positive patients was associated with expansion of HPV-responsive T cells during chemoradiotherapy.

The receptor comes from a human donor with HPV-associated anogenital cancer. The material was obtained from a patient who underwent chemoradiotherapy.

For the CDR3, the sequence is CASHRRADQPQHF. The DNA reads TGTGCCAGTCACCGTCGGGCTGATCAGCCCCAGCATTTT. The chain is assembled from TRBV6-1 and TRBJ1-5; the D segment cannot be called with confidence. Spanning cysteine to phenylalanine, the CDR3 consists of 13 amino acids. Only the CDR3 region is kept as DNA, spanning 39 bases read in frame from base 1. The germline V gene specifies MNHNS as CDR1 and SASEGT as CDR2. The V end loses 9 bases and the J end loses 5 bases, and a stretch of 14 bases separates them.